This T cell receptor (beta chain) was recovered during a study of T cells after yellow fever vaccination (dated by TCRdb to about 2019). With regard to the full study: Libraries from fractions with low cell numbers were prepared with the SMART-Seq v4 Ultra Low Input RNA kit. Blood was drawn at multiple timepoints before and after primary and secondary immunization, with bulk PBMC replicates and cell subsets isolated. Two healthy male donors, one aged 18 to 29 and one aged 30 to 40 years, were included in the cohort. To track T-cell clones before and after primary and booster YFV17D yellow fever vaccination, bulk TCR alpha and beta repertoires were sequenced longitudinally. Overall study outcomes, separate from this receptor: Because the study included only a couple of donors, the extent to which the findings can be generalized is limited. A small share of clonotypes was detected in both CD4 and CD8 compartments, with the overlap likely arising from convergent recombination. Most clones expanded after primary vaccination (around 96% of CD4 and roughly 88% of CD8) were re-detected after the booster, suggesting that broad memory maintenance occurred. Compared with the primary T-cell response, the secondary T-cell response was weaker but faster, peaking on day 5 rather than day 15. FACS-sorted repertoires could contain abundant contaminating clonotypes from the bulk population, so computational filtering was required.

Taken from the germline V gene, the CDR1 and CDR2 loops are MNHNS and SASEGT. The junction carries 11 bases between V and J, which are trimmed by 7 bases and 3 bases respectively. Inclusive of the bounding cysteine and phenylalanine, the CDR3 is 13 residues long. The DNA shown is the 39-base CDR3, in frame from base 1. This specimen's treatment or condition label, per the study, means: live attenuated yellow fever vaccine strain. At each blood-draw timepoint, two biological replicates of bulk PBMCs were collected. A standard Ficoll-Paque protocol was used to isolate PBMCs from peripheral blood. TriZol was used to extract RNA from bulk PBMCs, CD4 and CD8 fractions, and dextramer-positive and dextramer-negative fractions. Sequencer: Illumina NovaSeq 6000. TCR cDNA was made using 5'RACE template switching, a step that added a universal primer site and unique molecular identifiers. Priming of cDNA synthesis was performed from both the TCR alpha and TCR beta constant segments. Libraries were amplified in two PCR steps, with sample barcodes and sequencing adapters added in the second step. Libraries were sequenced on Illumina HiSeq 2500 (2x100 bp) or NovaSeq (2x150 bp). In the paper's pipeline: Reads were demultiplexed and collapsed into UMI consensus sequences with MIGEC, and V(D)J alignment was performed with MiXCR. Vaccine-responding clonotypes were identified with edgeR using replicate PBMC samples, with FDR below 0.01 and a log2 fold change above 5 up to day 15 being required. Each bulk clonotype received a CD4 or CD8 identity based on whether the sequenced CD4 or CD8 repertoire contained that clonotype at higher abundance. TCRdb reanalyzed the raw reads on its own, using fastp at Q25 for trimming and MiXCR for clone calling, and kept in-frame beta chains. Rows with one shared CDR3 protein collapse into an entry with the most common genes and DNA. These V and J calls derive from TCRdb rather than the authors' analysis. This sample comprises 300,000 to 350,000 distinct CDR3 sequences, around 4.1% of them detected only once. 24% of the sample goes to the ten largest clones.

Comment on this clonotype: It has no known antigen specificity. Qualities for individual bases were not recorded, and no much larger clone is one base off.

The TCR originated in a man between 18 and 35 years old who received the YFV17D yellow fever vaccine. Sequences were derived from PBMCs, sampled 5 days after the yellow fever booster vaccination. In this chain, TRBV6-1 is recombined with TRBJ2-3; the D gene is unclear. The CDR3 is CASTKVRTDTQYF. The DNA sequence is given as TGTGCCAGCACCAAAGTTCGAACAGATACGCAGTATTTT.